Each of the 10 T cell receptor beta chains below was sequenced from the same sample in a study of blood T cell repertoires in COVID-19. TCRdb keeps only in-frame clones here, not all; method: immunoSEQ multiplex PCR. There are 95,000 to 150,000 clones in the sample; roughly 79% occur only once, and 2.3% lies in the top ten. Sequences were obtained from peripheral blood. The receptors come from a man aged 65 to 79 with acute or convalescent COVID-19.

The CDR3 nucleotides are TGTGCCAGCACCCACGGACAGGGACCTAATTCACCCCTCCACTTT. This gives the protein CASTHGQGPNSPLHF. The chain has TRBV6-5 and TRBJ1-6, with TRBD1 matching 8 bases. The CDR3 sequence is 15 residues long. CDR1 and CDR2 (germline): MNHEY, SVGAGI. V dropped 7 bases and J dropped 6; count of bases not matched to a gene: 8.

This chain connects TRBV25-1 to TRBJ1-2; 7 nucleotides line up with TRBD1. V lost 2 bases, J lost 3 bases, and 9 bases stayed unmatched. Germline V CDR1 and CDR2: MGHDK, SYGVNS. There are 16 residues in the CDR3. The CDR3 coding sequence is TGTGCCAGCAGTGAAATAGGGCAGGGGGATCACTATGGCTACACCTTC. It yields the protein CASSEIGQGDHYGYTF.

The genes are TRBV29-1 and TRBJ1-2; D gene ambiguous. The V end lost 3 bases, the J end lost 6 bases, and 14 bases lay between the germline ends. In germline, CDR1 is SQVTM, CDR2 ANQGSEA. The length of the CDR3 is 13 residues. The DNA for the CDR3 is TGCAGCGTTGAGTCACCTACAGCGGATGGCTACACCTTC. This encodes CSVESPTADGYTF.

The chain employs TRBV7-2 and TRBJ2-3; 14 nucleotides agree with TRBD2. V dropped 3 bases and J dropped 1; count of bases not matched to a gene: 3. Germline values: CDR1 SGHTA, CDR2 FQGNSA. The CDR3 consists of 17 residues. The chain's CDR3 is CASSLVTSGGGTDTQYF. Written as DNA, the CDR3 is TGTGCCAGCAGCTTGGTGACTAGCGGGGGGGGCACAGATACGCAGTATTTT.

The chain uses TRBV19 and TRBJ1-2; D not certain. This CDR3 is 13 amino acids long. The ends were cut back, 9 bases at V and 4 bases at J, with 15 bases in the middle. The germline V gene has CDR1 LNHDA and CDR2 SQIVND (reference sequence). The CDR3 region has the DNA TGTGCCAGCATCCCGGGTGTAGCCTATGGCTACACCTTC. Protein: CASIPGVAYGYTF.

The CDR3 region is CASSSDTWANYGYTF. CDR3 nucleotides: TGTGCCAGCAGCTCCGACACGTGGGCTAACTATGGCTACACCTTC. The chain couples TRBV5-6 to TRBJ1-2; D not resolved. In germline, CDR1 is SGHDT, CDR2 YYEEEE. V lost 3 bases, J lost 0 bases, and 12 bases lay in between. The CDR3 is 15 amino acids.

The V gene is TRBV9, the J gene TRBJ2-1, with 9 bases fitting TRBD1. V lost 7 bases and J lost 1; bases outside the gene matches: 6. This CDR3 is 15 amino acids long. From germline, CDR1 is SGDLS and CDR2 YYNGEE. CDR3 DNA sequence: TGTGCCAGCGGATGGACAGGGGCATCCTACAATGAGCAGTTCTTC. Protein product: CASGWTGASYNEQFF. Together with reference TRBV9 and TRBJ2-1, the CDR3 gives the full variable domain: DSGVTQTPKHLITATGQRVTLRCSPRSGDLSVYWYQQSLDQGLQFLIQYYNGEERAKGNILERFSAQQFPDLHSELNLSSLELGDSALYFCASGWTGASYNEQFFGPGTRLTVL.

The chain employs TRBV3-1 (or the pseudogene TRBV3-2) and TRBJ2-7; TRBD1 is a possible D gene (6 bases). V was trimmed by 8 bases and J by 5 bases, leaving 22 bases between them. This CDR3 comprises 15 residues. The V gene's germline CDR1 is LGHDT and CDR2 YNNKEL (reference sequence). The CDR3 is CASPHSDRRYDEQYF. The CDR3 region has the DNA TGTGCCAGCCCCCATTCGGACAGAAGGTATGACGAGCAGTACTTC.

This clone has just a few counts. This chain joins TRBV30 and TRBJ1-1, with D possibly being TRBD1 (6 bases). Germline V gene sequence: CDR1 GTSNPN, CDR2 SVGIG (reference sequence). This CDR3 has 15 amino acids. Trimming took 3 bases from V and 1 from J, leaving 15 bases between them. The CDR3 DNA follows: TGTGCCTGGAGCTCCTGGGGGGGCGAGAACACTGAAGCTTTCTTT. Translated: CAWSSWGGENTEAFF.

The chain couples TRBV12-3 or TRBV12-4 to TRBJ2-1; D remains unclear. Trimming stripped 4 bases from V and 15 bases from J, with 16 bases between. CDR3 length: 12 residues. This CDR3 is CASSSVSSSRFF. CDR3 sequence (DNA): TGTGCCAGCAGTTCCGTATCCTCGTCGCGGTTCTTC.